Presented here are 2 T cell receptor beta chains from one specimen sequenced in a study of T-cell reconstitution after alpha-beta-depleted transplantation in children. Unique molecular identifiers were incorporated into the prepared TCRbeta library. TCRdb re-called the PCR reads with MiXCR, one entry per CDR3 protein. This table holds approximately 400,000 distinct CDR3 sequences, roughly a tenth found once. Specimen: PBMCs from the stem cell graft donor, collected from the stem cell graft. The receptor set was obtained from a human donor who donated a stem cell graft to a child with acute myeloid leukemia.

The chain has TRBV20-1 and TRBJ1-1; 10 bases are shared with TRBD1. CDR1 and CDR2 from the germline V gene are DFQATT and SNEGSKA (reference sequence). J lost 1 base, V lost 5 bases, and 7 bases had no gene match. The CDR3 length is 15 residues. CDR3 nucleotide sequence: TGCAGTGCTCACAGACAGGGGGCTTCGAACACTGAAGCTTTCTTT. Encoded protein: CSAHRQGASNTEAFF.

The chain combines TRBV6-1 with TRBJ1-6, with D perhaps matching TRBD1 (5 bases). The germline V gene encodes CDR1 MNHNS and CDR2 SASEGT. The CDR3 length is 16 residues. The V end was cut by 6 bases, the J end by 0 bases, with 12 bases between. CDR3: CASRTGRSSYNSPLHF. In DNA, the CDR3 is TGTGCCAGCAGGACGGGACGGAGCTCCTATAATTCACCCCTCCACTTT.